Following are 8 T cell receptor beta chains from one sample sequenced in a study of cytomegalovirus exposure and HLA in healthy donors (TCRdb year 2017). The library was built by means of the immunoSEQ multiplex PCR assay. For the multiplex PCR, a mixture combining 60 forward primers for TCR Vbeta segments and 13 reverse primers for TCR Jbeta segments was used. Imported from immuneACCESS, the table was reduced by TCRdb to in-frame sequences with V and J called. These copies leave out some clones; in studies compared against another copy, an unresolved V gene accounts for under half, and the cause of the remainder is not known. The sample contains about 83,000 clones, about four fifths of them found a single time. Around 4.3% of the sample is held by the ten biggest clonotypes. What was sequenced was PBMCs. These receptors originate from a man between 60 and 75 years old in good health and CMV-seronegative.

The CDR3 DNA is TGCAGCGTGAGGGAAGGGGGCGACACTGAAGCTTTCTTT. Translating gives CSVREGGDTEAFF. The chain recombines TRBV29-1 with TRBJ1-1; 7 bases fit TRBD1. The V segment lost 6 bases and the J segment 3 bases; nucleotides outside the gene matches: 7. CDR1 and CDR2 from the germline V gene are SQVTM and ANQGSEA. The CDR3 extends over 13 amino acids.

This chain uses TRBV19 with TRBJ2-5; a weak D match, TRBD2 (7 bases). V was pared by 3 bases and J by 5 bases, with 16 bases between. The CDR3 covers 15 residues. In germline, CDR1 is LNHDA, CDR2 SQIVND (reference sequence). Written as DNA, the CDR3 is TGTGCCAGTAGTATCTGGGGGGGCGCCGGGGAGACCCAGTACTTC. It translates to CASSIWGGAGETQYF.

In this sample, this clone turned up once. This rearrangement joins TRBV5-4 to TRBJ2-7; 7 bases match TRBD1. The CDR3 length is 13 residues. The junction had 4 bases not matched to a gene; V was cut back by 4 bases and J by 3 bases. The germline V gene encodes CDR1 SGHNT and CDR2 YYREEE (reference sequence). CDR3 in amino acids: CASSPGQDYEQYF. The CDR3 bases are TGTGCCAGCAGCCCCGGACAGGACTACGAGCAGTACTTC.

This clone was detected a few times. V and J are TRBV5-6 and TRBJ1-6, with 9 bases identical to TRBD1. The CDR3 length is 15 residues. Germline trimming cut 3 bases from V and 5 bases from J; bases unmatched to any gene: 3. The germline CDR1 and CDR2 sequences are SGHDT and YYEEEE. CDR3 coding DNA: TGTGCCAGCAGCTACGGGACAGGGCATAATTCACCCCTCCACTTT. It codes for CASSYGTGHNSPLHF.

This clone was recorded only once. The chain couples TRBV5-4 to TRBJ2-2, with D perhaps matching TRBD1 (7 bases). Germline V gene data show CDR1 as SGHNT and CDR2 as YYREEE (reference sequence). The ends were cut back, 4 bases at V and 5 bases at J, with 15 bases in the middle. This CDR3 spans 15 amino acids. CDR3 in DNA: TGTGCCAGCAGCCAGGGGGAGGTGTGGACCGGGGAGCTGTTTTTT. Amino acids: CASSQGEVWTGELFF.

The CDR3 spells CASSPQFGAWTEAFF. The CDR3 nucleotides read TGTGCCAGCTCCCCCCAGTTTGGGGCTTGGACTGAAGCTTTCTTT. The chain has TRBV18 and TRBJ1-1, with D possibly TRBD1 on 5 matching bases. The CDR3 has 15 residues. V lost 6 bases, J lost 5 bases, and 19 bases lay in between. Germline CDR1 reads KGHSH; CDR2 reads LQKENI.

The rearrangement joins TRBV6-5 to TRBJ2-7; 7 nucleotides agree with TRBD1. This CDR3 region has 14 residues. V lost 5 bases and J lost 2; bases outside the gene matches: 6. Per the germline V gene, CDR1 is MNHEY and CDR2 is SVGAGI. CDR3: CASSAGQGAYEQYF. In DNA, the CDR3 is TGTGCCAGCAGTGCAGGGCAGGGGGCCTACGAGCAGTACTTC.

This clone was counted between two and nine times. The chain couples TRBV19 to TRBJ2-4; 10 bases agree with TRBD2. This CDR3 spans 17 amino acids. J gave up 2 bases and V 3 bases, and 7 bases lay outside the gene matches. Germline CDR1 LNHDA, CDR2 SQIVND (reference sequence). CDR3 loop: CASSIGPSGGSKNIQYF. For the CDR3, the DNA is TGTGCCAGTAGTATCGGGCCTAGCGGGGGTTCCAAAAACATTCAGTACTTC.